The rows below give T cell receptor beta chains drawn from one sample of a study of molecular identifiers for immune sequencing clone quantification. TCRdb processed the PCR reads anew with MiXCR; each CDR3 protein has one entry. The sample yields 15,000 to 20,000 distinct CDR3 sequences, about 20% seen once. The sequenced material came from naive CD8+ T cells from blood, with Jurkat cell RNA spiked in. The receptors shown here come from a human donor in good health. Some libraries in this study had Jurkat cell RNA spiked in. CDR3s include the opening cysteine and the closing phenylalanine or tryptophan. The D gene is left open where the match is weak. The size field is filled for only some rows; it gives once, few, many or a size class.

>few|TRBJ2-5|.|TRBV9
TGTGCCAGCAGCGCCGGCCAAGAGACCCAGTACTTC
CASSAGQETQYF
>many|TRBJ2-3|TRBD2|TRBV9
TGTGCCAGCAGCGTACACGGGAGGGCCGAAGATACGCAGTATTTT
CASSVHGRAEDTQYF
>few|TRBJ2-7|TRBD2|TRBV10-3
TGTGCCATCAGTAGCGGGAGCTACGAGCAGTACTTC
CAISSGSYEQYF
>few|TRBJ1-3|.|TRBV12-3/TRBV12-4
TGTGCCAGCAGTACTTCTGGAAACACCATATATTTT
CASSTSGNTIYF
>.|TRBJ2-7|TRBD2|TRBV11-2
TGTGCCAGCAGCTTTGCGGGGGAGGGTTACGAGCAGTACTTC
CASSFAGEGYEQYF
>many|TRBJ1-1|TRBD1|TRBV28
TGTGCCAGCAGTTTACCGGGGACAGGGGAGGATGCTTTCTTT
CASSLPGTGEDAFF
>many|TRBJ2-4|TRBD2|TRBV2
TGTGCCAGCACTTTACTAGCGGCCCGAGCCAAAAACATTCAGTACTTC
CASTLLAARAKNIQYF
>few|TRBJ2-3|.|TRBV12-3/TRBV12-4
TGTGCCAGCAGTTTTGGTGCGGGGAGCACAGATACGCAGTATTTT
CASSFGAGSTDTQYF
>medium-sized|TRBJ2-7|TRBD1|TRBV5-6
TGTGCCAGCAGCTTGGGGACAGGGGACCACGAGCAGTACTTC
CASSLGTGDHEQYF
>.|TRBJ2-1|.|TRBV6-5
TGTGCCAGCAGTTACTGGGGCAATGAGCAGTTCTTC
CASSYWGNEQFF
>many|TRBJ1-3|.|TRBV5-1
TGCGCCAGCAGCTTGGACCGAACTTACGCTGGAAACACCATATATTTT
CASSLDRTYAGNTIYF
>many|TRBJ2-7|TRBD1|TRBV4-1
TGCGCCAGCAGCCAGACAGGGGGTAATTCCTACGAGCAGTACTTC
CASSQTGGNSYEQYF
>few|TRBJ1-5|.|TRBV4-1
TGCGCCAGCAGCCAGACGACAGCTAATCAGCCCCAGCATTTT
CASSQTTANQPQHF
>.|TRBJ1-2|TRBD1|TRBV7-8
TGTGCCAGCAGCCCAGGGGGAGCTAACTATGGCTACACCTTC
CASSPGGANYGYTF
>many|TRBJ1-5|TRBD1|TRBV28
TGTGCCAGCAGTCAGGGACAGGGGGCAGTCTGGCATCAGCCCCAGCATTTT
CASSQGQGAVWHQPQHF
>few|TRBJ2-1|.|TRBV7-6
TGTGCCAGCAGTTTGGGGCGGAATGAGCAGTTCTTC
CASSLGRNEQFF
>.|TRBJ2-5|.|TRBV3-1
TGTGCCAGCAGCATAAGTCCAGGCAACCAAGAGACCCAGTACTTC
CASSISPGNQETQYF
>medium-sized|TRBJ1-4|.|TRBV7-8
TGTGCCAGCAGCCTGACCAACAGGGACAATGAAAAACTGTTTTTT
CASSLTNRDNEKLFF
>many|TRBJ2-5|.|TRBV28
TGTGCCAGCAGTCAAAGGGAGGGGGCTCAAGAGACCCAGTACTTC
CASSQREGAQETQYF
>.|TRBJ2-3|TRBD2|TRBV13
TGTGCCAGCAGCTCCGGGCCAGGACTAGCGGGACCACAACCGTGGGTATCGCAGTATTTT
CASSSGPGLAGPQPWVSQYF
>medium-sized|TRBJ2-5|.|TRBV7-3
TGTGCCAGCAGCTCCCTGGGAGCGCCCCAAGAGACCCAGTACTTC
CASSSLGAPQETQYF
>many|TRBJ2-7|TRBD1|TRBV27
TGTGCCAGCAGTCCCGGACAGGGCAGCGAGCAGTACTTC
CASSPGQGSEQYF